The TCR beta chain under discussion was sequenced for a study of blood T cell repertoires in COVID-19. Trimming at V came to 2 bases and at J to 2 bases, leaving 1 base not matched to a gene. This CDR3 is built from 14 residues. CDR1 is SGHRS, CDR2 YFSETQ, per germline. Per the original data handling: Amplification from reference gene primers served as the basis for estimated nucleated cell counts. Some clones are missing from TCRdb's copy, which holds only in-frame ones; the method was immunoSEQ multiplex PCR. That table furnishes V, J and clone size, whereas the DNA furnished D and trimming. The sample carries under 300,000 clones, roughly 88% recorded once.

The chain employs TRBV5-1 and TRBJ1-2, with 9 bases identical to TRBD1. Sequencing used peripheral blood. This clonotype originated in a man older than 75 with acute or convalescent COVID-19. The CDR3 coding sequence is TGCGCCAGCAGCTTCGGACAGGGGAACTATGGCTACACCTTC. This gives the protein CASSFGQGNYGYTF.